The next 32 T cell receptor beta chains were all read from a single sample in a study of blood T cells in healthy people across ages. Primed by a sample-barcoded 5' primer and a J-beta primer mix, a second PCR proceeded for about 6 to 11 cycles. MiXCR, applied by TCRdb to the 5' RACE reads, yields one record per CDR3 protein. Among 1.5 million to 2 million distinct CDR3 sequences listed, roughly 50% were seen once. The sequenced sample consisted of blood. The receptors here all came from a woman between 40 and 55 years old in good health.

The chain combines TRBV7-2 with TRBJ2-3; 9 bases match TRBD2. J gave up 5 bases and V 9 bases, and 9 bases lay outside the gene matches. This CDR3 has 14 residues. The V gene's germline CDR1 is SGHTA and CDR2 FQGNSA. This CDR3 reads CASRPGLARDTQYF. CDR3 sequence (DNA): TGTGCCAGTAGGCCGGGACTAGCACGAGATACGCAGTATTTT. Combining the CDR3 with reference TRBV7-2 and TRBJ2-3 gives the whole variable domain GAGVSQSPSNKVTEKGKDVELRCDPISGHTALYWYRQSLGQGLEFLIYFQGNSAPDKSGLPSDRFSAERTGGSVSTLTIQRTQQEDSAVYLCASRPGLARDTQYFGPGTRLTVL.

This clonotype was seen only a few times. The genes are TRBV7-9 and TRBJ1-2, with no clear D. Between the trimmed V and J ends, which lost 1 base and 6 bases, there was a span of 9 bases. Per the germline V gene, CDR1 is SEHNR and CDR2 is FQNEAQ (reference sequence). The length of the CDR3 is 13 residues. The CDR3 sequence is CASSLGQKDGYTF. CDR3 DNA: TGTGCCAGCAGCTTAGGGCAGAAAGATGGCTACACCTTC.

The CDR3 DNA sequence: TGCAGCGTTGAAGAAAGGGTTTCTGGGGCCAACGTCCTGACTTTC. Translating gives CSVEERVSGANVLTF. This rearrangement joins TRBV29-1 to TRBJ2-6, with D uncertain. CDR1 is SQVTM, CDR2 ANQGSEA, per germline. The V end was cut by 0 bases, the J end by 1 base, with 7 bases between. This CDR3 is 15 amino acids long.

This clonotype has only a few counts. DNA of the CDR3: TGCAGTGCTATCAGGGGAGCCAAAAACATTCAGTACTTC. Its protein product is CSAIRGAKNIQYF. The chain recombines TRBV20-1 with TRBJ2-4; D is possibly TRBD1 (6 bases). Germline V lookup: CDR1 DFQATT, CDR2 SNEGSKA (reference sequence). This CDR3 comprises 13 residues. Trimming pared 4 bases from V and 0 bases from J, leaving 7 bases between.

This sequence joins TRBV7-2 and TRBJ1-6; possibly TRBD1 for D (6 bases). Germline lookup yields CDR1 SGHTA and CDR2 FQGNSA. Trimming left V 5 bases short and J 7 bases short, with 15 bases between. The CDR3 is made up of 15 amino acids. The CDR3 region has the DNA TGTGCCAGCAGCGTCGAGGGGGGGAGGAATTCACCCCTCCACTTT. Translation gives CASSVEGGRNSPLHF.

The DNA of the CDR3 is TGCGCCAGCGGACCGAAACCCCGGGACAGCGATGGCTACACCTTC. Translation gives CASGPKPRDSDGYTF. V usage is TRBV5-1 and J usage is TRBJ1-2, with TRBD1 matching over 7 bases. CDR1 and CDR2 from the germline V gene are SGHRS and YFSETQ. V lost 7 bases to trimming and J lost 6 bases; unmatched junction nucleotides: 15. The CDR3 covers 15 residues.

The genes are TRBV6-1 and TRBJ2-7, with D tentatively TRBD1 (5 bases). Germline CDR1 and CDR2: MNHNS and SASEGT. The CDR3 covers 12 residues. Trimming left V 6 bases short and J 3 bases short, with 9 bases between. The CDR3 sequence: CASRGAFYEQYF. CDR3 sequence (DNA): TGTGCCAGCAGAGGGGCCTTCTACGAGCAGTACTTC.

The sample holds one count of this clonotype. V usage is TRBV7-9 and J usage is TRBJ1-1; D possibly corresponds to TRBD1 (6 bases). Germline loops: CDR1 SEHNR, CDR2 FQNEAQ (reference sequence). V gave up 3 bases and J gave up 1 base, with 9 bases separating them. The CDR3 length is 14 residues. The CDR3 DNA is TGTGCCAGCAGCTTTGAAGGGGGGAACACTGAAGCTTTCTTT. This gives the protein CASSFEGGNTEAFF. Variable domain in full (rest from reference TRBV7-9 and TRBJ1-1): DTGVSQNPRHKITKRGQNVTFRCDPISEHNRLYWYRQTLGQGPEFLTYFQNEAQLEKSRLLSDRFSAERPKGSFSTLEIQRTEQGDSAMYLCASSFEGGNTEAFFGQGTRLTVV.

This clonotype has at least ten counts. The chain couples TRBV7-9 to TRBJ2-5, with TRBD1 matching 9 bases. CDR1 and CDR2 from the germline V gene are SEHNR and FQNEAQ (reference sequence). The V segment lost 2 bases and the J segment 4 bases; nucleotides outside the gene matches: 5. The CDR3 is made up of 15 amino acids. CDR3 sequence (DNA): TGTGCCAGCAGCTTATGGACAGGGGTGAGAGAGACCCAGTACTTC. Translation: CASSLWTGVRETQYF.

The chain uses TRBV7-3 and TRBJ2-1; TRBD1 aligns across 7 bases. The CDR3 runs to 15 residues. Germline V CDR1 and CDR2: SGHTA, FQGTGA. V trimming: 5 bases; J trimming: 2 bases; junction bases outside the gene matches: 6. DNA for the CDR3: TGTGCCAGCAGCCTCGGGACAGTCCCCTACAATGAGCAGTTCTTC. Protein sequence: CASSLGTVPYNEQFF. Based on the CDR3 plus reference TRBV7-3 and TRBJ2-1, the full variable domain is GAGVSQTPSNKVTEKGKYVELRCDPISGHTALYWYRQSLGQGPEFLIYFQGTGAADDSGLPNDRFFAVRPEGSVSTLKIQRTERGDSAVYLCASSLGTVPYNEQFFGPGTRLTVL.

The chain combines TRBV6-5 with TRBJ2-1, with 7 positions matching TRBD1. Trimming removed 6 bases from V and 0 bases from J; junction bases left unmatched: 5. Germline loops: CDR1 MNHEY, CDR2 SVGAGI. The CDR3 contains 15 residues. For the CDR3, the DNA is TGTGCCAGCAGAATACAGGGGATCTCCTACAATGAGCAGTTCTTC. Encoded protein: CASRIQGISYNEQFF.

This clonotype has a handful of counts. The CDR3 sequence: CASSTRQGTAKNIQYF. As DNA, the CDR3 is TGTGCCAGCAGCACACGACAGGGAACAGCCAAAAACATTCAGTACTTC. The gene calls are TRBV5-5 and TRBJ2-4; TRBD1 matches at 7 bases. V lost 4 bases, J lost 0 bases, and 7 bases stayed unmatched. The CDR3 has 16 residues. The germline V gene has CDR1 SGHKS and CDR2 YYEKEE (reference sequence).

The chain has TRBV28 and TRBJ2-7; 8 nucleotides align to TRBD2. CDR3 length equals 15 residues. V was clipped by 3 bases and J by 3 bases; unmatched bases: 7. CDR1 and CDR2 (germline): MDHEN, SYDVKM. This CDR3 is CASSLGGGPLYEQYF. The CDR3 DNA reads as TGTGCCAGCAGTTTGGGCGGGGGGCCCCTCTACGAGCAGTACTTC.

CDR3 amino acids: CASKNAGEKLFF. CDR3 nucleotide sequence: TGTGCCAGCAAGAACGCTGGCGAAAAACTGTTTTTT. This sequence joins TRBV6-6 and TRBJ1-4; D is unclear. Trimming cost V 7 bases and J 8 bases, with 11 bases left between them. From germline, CDR1 is MNHNY and CDR2 SVGAGI (reference sequence). The CDR3 runs 12 residues.

The chain recombines TRBV28 with TRBJ1-2; tentative D call: TRBD1 (5 bases). The germline gives CDR1 MDHEN, CDR2 SYDVKM. V was trimmed by 8 bases and J by 4 bases, leaving 8 bases between them. The length of the CDR3 is 11 residues. CDR3 DNA: TGTGCCAGCCGACAGATCTATGGCTACACCTTC. Translated: CASRQIYGYTF.

This clonotype was seen more than once but under ten times. The CDR3 nucleotides are TGTGCCAGCTCATCACAGGAGTCCTCCTCGAGCCTCTATGGCTACACCTTC. Amino acids: CASSSQESSSSLYGYTF. This rearrangement joins TRBV18 to TRBJ1-2; tentatively, D is TRBD1 (5 bases). V was clipped by 5 bases and J by 4 bases, with 23 bases between them. Germline-derived CDR1 and CDR2 are KGHSH and LQKENI. There are 17 residues in the CDR3.

The chain links TRBV12-3 or TRBV12-4 to TRBJ2-1, with D uncertain. This CDR3 comprises 13 residues. The V end lost 2 bases, the J end lost 6 bases, and 8 bases lay between the germline ends. The chain's CDR3 is CASSLFGVNEQFF. The CDR3 nucleotides are TGTGCCAGCAGTTTATTCGGTGTCAATGAGCAGTTCTTC.

J is TRBJ1-1 and V is TRBV10-2; a possible D gene is TRBD1 (5 bases). V gave up 8 bases and J gave up 4 bases, with 14 bases separating them. There are 13 residues in the CDR3. The germline V gene encodes CDR1 WSHSY and CDR2 SAAADI. In DNA form, the CDR3 reads TGCGCCAGCGGGGGGGTGGGGGGCACTGAAGCTTTCTTT. Translation gives CASGGVGGTEAFF.

This clonotype was counted between two and nine times. This rearrangement joins TRBV10-3 to TRBJ2-1; 9 bases fit TRBD1. This CDR3 region has 16 residues. From germline, CDR1 is ENHRY and CDR2 SYGVKD. Losses at the gene ends were 2 bases for V and 8 bases for J; bases not matched to a gene: 10. CDR3 sequence reads: CAISETNRGLKDEQFF. The CDR3 coding sequence is TGTGCCATCAGTGAGACAAACAGGGGGCTTAAAGATGAGCAGTTCTTC.

The chain is built from TRBV18 and TRBJ2-3; TRBD1 or TRBD2 may be the D gene (5 bases each). Trimming shortened V by 2 bases and J by 4 bases, and 16 bases separated the two germline ends. The CDR3 spans 16 residues. The germline V gene has CDR1 KGHSH and CDR2 LQKENI. This chain's CDR3 is CASSPVPTEGSDTQYF. The CDR3 nucleotides are TGTGCCAGCTCACCAGTACCGACAGAGGGTTCAGATACGCAGTATTTT.

J is TRBJ2-1 and V is TRBV11-2, with TRBD2 matching 9 bases. Germline V CDR1 and CDR2: SGHAT, FQNNGV. V lost 0 bases, J lost 8 bases, and 8 bases stayed unmatched. The CDR3 covers 16 residues. CDR3 in DNA: TGTGCCAGCAGCTTAGAGGGCGCGGGGGGGCGGTATGAGCAGTTCTTC. It codes for CASSLEGAGGRYEQFF. Full variable domain (missing parts from reference TRBV11-2 and TRBJ2-1): EAGVAQSPRYKIIEKRQSVAFWCNPISGHATLYWYQQILGQGPKLLIQFQNNGVVDDSQLPKDRFSAERLKGVDSTLKIQPAKLEDSAVYLCASSLEGAGGRYEQFFGPGTRLTVL.

The V gene is TRBV7-9, the J gene TRBJ2-4, with D unresolved. The V gene's germline CDR1 is SEHNR and CDR2 FQNEAQ (reference sequence). This CDR3 has 12 residues. Trimming left V 7 bases short and J 6 bases short, with 10 bases between. The CDR3 reads CASTIGANIQYF. In DNA form, the CDR3 reads TGTGCCAGCACGATTGGAGCAAACATTCAGTACTTC.

The chain couples TRBV7-2 to TRBJ1-2, with 7 nucleotides matching TRBD1. V trimming: 4 bases; J trimming: 8 bases; junction bases outside the gene matches: 13. The germline gives CDR1 SGHTA, CDR2 FQGNSA. CDR3 length equals 15 residues. The CDR3 nucleotides read TGTGCCAGCAGCTCCGGGACAGAAGATAGACGGGGCTACACCTTC. Translating gives CASSSGTEDRRGYTF.

This chain uses TRBV7-2 with TRBJ2-3, with TRBD2 matching over 15 bases. This CDR3 contains 17 residues. The germline V gene has CDR1 SGHTA and CDR2 FQGNSA. V lost 4 bases and J lost 8; bases outside the gene matches: 10. CDR3 loop: CASSSTGLAGGGGTQYF. In nucleotides, the CDR3 is TGTGCCAGCAGCTCCACGGGACTAGCGGGGGGCGGGGGTACGCAGTATTTT.

V and J are TRBV20-1 and TRBJ1-2; no firm D call. With 5 bases removed from V and 5 bases from J, the gap between germline ends came to 9 bases. The CDR3 totals 11 residues. The germline V gene encodes CDR1 DFQATT and CDR2 SNEGSKA (reference sequence). CDR3 amino acids: CSARVGYGYTF. CDR3 in DNA: TGCAGTGCTCGTGTCGGGTATGGCTACACCTTC.

The rearrangement links TRBV7-2 to TRBJ1-2; unclear D gene. The ends were cut back, 0 bases at V and 4 bases at J, with 9 bases in the middle. The CDR3 has 14 amino acids. Germline V gene sequence: CDR1 SGHTA, CDR2 FQGNSA. DNA of the CDR3: TGTGCCAGCAGCTTAGCCACACCGACCTATGGCTACACCTTC. As protein: CASSLATPTYGYTF.

The chain employs TRBV10-3 and TRBJ2-3; tentatively, D is TRBD2 (6 bases). CDR1 and CDR2 from the germline V gene are ENHRY and SYGVKD. Trimming took 7 bases from V and 0 from J, leaving 14 bases between them. The CDR3 loop spans 15 amino acids. The CDR3 spells CAITDAGLSTDTQYF. The DNA for the CDR3 is TGTGCCATCACCGACGCGGGACTTAGCACAGATACGCAGTATTTT.

The chain carries TRBV5-6 and TRBJ2-4; D unresolved. Near its end, the DNA agrees better with TRBJ2-7, so the J call may be wrong. CDR1 is SGHDT, CDR2 YYEEEE, per germline. The length of the CDR3 is 12 residues. The CDR3 coding sequence is TGTGCCAGCAGCTCAAGTGAGTACGAGCAGTACTTC. Its translation is CASSSSEYEQYF.

This clonotype was seen a handful of times. J is TRBJ2-7 and V is TRBV6-1; 8 bases are shared with TRBD1. The V gene's germline CDR1 is MNHNS and CDR2 SASEGT. The V segment lost 4 bases and the J segment 10 bases; nucleotides outside the gene matches: 9. The CDR3 sequence is 13 residues long. CDR3 sequence (DNA): TGTGCCAGCAGTGGACAGGGGATGGAAGCCCAGTACTTC. It codes for CASSGQGMEAQYF.

This clonotype was recorded once. The rearrangement uses TRBV14 and TRBJ2-5; a weak D match, TRBD2 (5 bases). The CDR3 has 16 residues. Trimming took off 4 bases at V and 11 bases at J, with 26 bases between the two ends. CDR1 is SGHDN and CDR2 is FVKESK in the germline V gene. The CDR3 sequence is CASSRRRGVGYNEQYF. The CDR3, as DNA: TGTGCCAGCAGCCGAAGACGGGGAGTAGGGTACAATGAGCAGTACTTC.

This clonotype was detected only a few times. V usage is TRBV20-1 and J usage is TRBJ2-5; 8 nucleotides align to TRBD2. CDR1 is DFQATT, CDR2 SNEGSKA, per germline (reference sequence). V lost 1 base and J lost 9; bases outside the gene matches: 13. CDR3 length: 15 amino acids. The CDR3 here is CSARASAGGLRAQYF. The CDR3 DNA reads TGCAGTGCTAGAGCATCGGCGGGGGGTTTAAGGGCCCAGTACTTC.

The chain joins TRBV7-2 to TRBJ1-6; no clear D. CDR3 size: 12 residues. Trimming took 3 bases from V and 10 from J, leaving 7 bases between them. Germline CDR1 SGHTA, CDR2 FQGNSA. The CDR3 sequence is CASSFQRSPLHF. The DNA for the CDR3 is TGTGCCAGCAGCTTCCAGAGATCACCCCTCCACTTT.